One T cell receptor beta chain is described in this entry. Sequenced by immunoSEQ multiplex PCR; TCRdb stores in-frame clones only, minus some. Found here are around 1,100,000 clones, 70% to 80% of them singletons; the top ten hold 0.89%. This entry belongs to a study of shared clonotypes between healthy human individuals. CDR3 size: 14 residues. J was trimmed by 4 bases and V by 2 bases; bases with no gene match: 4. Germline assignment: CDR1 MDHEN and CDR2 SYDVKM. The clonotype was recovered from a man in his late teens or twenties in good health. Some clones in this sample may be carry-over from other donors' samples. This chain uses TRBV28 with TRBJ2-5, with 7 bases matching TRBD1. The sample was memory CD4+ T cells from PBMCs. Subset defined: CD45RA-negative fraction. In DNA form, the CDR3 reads TGTGCCAGCAGTTTACCGGGACAGATAGAGACCCAGTACTTC. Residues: CASSLPGQIETQYF.